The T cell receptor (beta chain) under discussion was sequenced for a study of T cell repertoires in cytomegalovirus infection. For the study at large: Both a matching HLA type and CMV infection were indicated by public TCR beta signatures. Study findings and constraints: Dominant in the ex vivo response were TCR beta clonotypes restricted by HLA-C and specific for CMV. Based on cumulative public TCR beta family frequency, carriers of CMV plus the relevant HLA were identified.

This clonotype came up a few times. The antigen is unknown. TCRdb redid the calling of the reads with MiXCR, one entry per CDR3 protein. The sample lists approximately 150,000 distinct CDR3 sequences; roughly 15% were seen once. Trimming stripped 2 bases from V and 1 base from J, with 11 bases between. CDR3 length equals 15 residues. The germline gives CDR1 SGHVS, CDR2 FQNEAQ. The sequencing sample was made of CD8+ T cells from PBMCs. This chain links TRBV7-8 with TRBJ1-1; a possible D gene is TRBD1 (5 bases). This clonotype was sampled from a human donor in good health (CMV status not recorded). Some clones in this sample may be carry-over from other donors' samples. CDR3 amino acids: CASSLSLTANTEAFF. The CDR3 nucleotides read TGTGCCAGCAGCTTAAGCCTGACAGCGAACACTGAAGCTTTCTTT.